This TCR beta chain was found in a study of regulatory T cells in long-lasting Graves disease. Overall study findings and caveats: Persistent Graves' patients showed less TCR diversity than newly diagnosed patients showed.

The CDR3 spans 15 residues. The V end lost 0 bases, the J end lost 4 bases, and 12 bases lay between the germline ends. Germline loops: CDR1 LGHNT, CDR2 FRNRAP. Time point in this sample: persistent/refractory GD, antithyroid drugs over 5 years with positive TRAb. Researchers made the TCR library from RNA that was extracted from PBMCs. This clonotype showed up many times. Its specificity is unknown. CDR3-region Arm-PCR and iRepertoire HTBI primers produced the TCR beta libraries. Each CDR3 protein is one row after TCRdb ran MiXCR on the multiplex PCR reads. This sample has about 460,000 distinct CDR3 sequences; 22% occur once, and the top ten carry over 10%.

The TCR was taken from a female donor with Graves disease. Sequences were derived from peripheral blood mononuclear cells (PBMCs), sampled when the disease was refractory, from a patient treated with antithyroid drugs. The J gene is TRBJ1-1, the V gene TRBV12-5; D gene ambiguous. CDR3 loop: CASGLVISGATEAFF. The DNA for the CDR3 is TGTGCTAGTGGTTTGGTAATCTCCGGCGCCACTGAAGCTTTCTTT.